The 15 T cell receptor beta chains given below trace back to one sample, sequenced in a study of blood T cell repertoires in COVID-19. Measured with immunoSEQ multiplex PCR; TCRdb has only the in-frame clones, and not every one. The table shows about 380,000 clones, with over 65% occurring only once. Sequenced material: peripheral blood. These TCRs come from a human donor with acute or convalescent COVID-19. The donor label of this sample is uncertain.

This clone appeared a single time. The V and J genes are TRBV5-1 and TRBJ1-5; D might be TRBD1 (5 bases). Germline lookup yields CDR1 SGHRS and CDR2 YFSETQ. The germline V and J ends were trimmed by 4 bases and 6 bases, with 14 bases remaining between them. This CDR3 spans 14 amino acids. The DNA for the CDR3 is TGCGCCAGCAGCCTACAGCAGGGAGGTCAGCCCCAGCATTTT. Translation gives CASSLQQGGQPQHF.

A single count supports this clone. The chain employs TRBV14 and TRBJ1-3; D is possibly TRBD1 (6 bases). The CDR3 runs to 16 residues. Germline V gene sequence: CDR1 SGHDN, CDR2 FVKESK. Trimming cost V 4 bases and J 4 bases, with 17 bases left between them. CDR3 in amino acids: CASSRPGGGTGNTIYF. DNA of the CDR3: TGTGCCAGCAGCCGCCCCGGCGGTGGGACAGGAAACACCATATATTTT.

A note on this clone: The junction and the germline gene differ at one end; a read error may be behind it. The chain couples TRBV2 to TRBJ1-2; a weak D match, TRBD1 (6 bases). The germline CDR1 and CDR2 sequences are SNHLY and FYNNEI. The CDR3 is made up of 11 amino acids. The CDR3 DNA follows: TGTGCCAGCAGTTACGACAGGACCAGTTTCTTC. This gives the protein CASSYDRTSFF.

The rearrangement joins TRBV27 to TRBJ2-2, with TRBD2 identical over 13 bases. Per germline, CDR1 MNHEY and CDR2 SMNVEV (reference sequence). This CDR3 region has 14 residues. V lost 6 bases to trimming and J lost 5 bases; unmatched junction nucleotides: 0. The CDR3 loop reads CASRGLAGTGELFF. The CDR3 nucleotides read TGTGCCAGCAGGGGACTAGCGGGGACCGGGGAGCTGTTTTTT.

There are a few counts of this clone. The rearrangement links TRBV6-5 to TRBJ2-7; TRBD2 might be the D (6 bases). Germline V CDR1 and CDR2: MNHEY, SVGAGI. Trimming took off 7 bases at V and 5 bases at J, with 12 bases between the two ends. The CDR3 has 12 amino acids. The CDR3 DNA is TGTGCCAGCACCGGGAGAATCAACGAGCAGTACTTC. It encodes CASTGRINEQYF.

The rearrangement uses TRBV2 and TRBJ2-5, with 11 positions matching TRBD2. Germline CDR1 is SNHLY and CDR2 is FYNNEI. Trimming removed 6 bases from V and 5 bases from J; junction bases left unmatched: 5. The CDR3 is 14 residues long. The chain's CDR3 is CASRRTSGGETQYF. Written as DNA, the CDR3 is TGTGCCAGCAGGCGAACTAGCGGGGGTGAGACCCAGTACTTC.

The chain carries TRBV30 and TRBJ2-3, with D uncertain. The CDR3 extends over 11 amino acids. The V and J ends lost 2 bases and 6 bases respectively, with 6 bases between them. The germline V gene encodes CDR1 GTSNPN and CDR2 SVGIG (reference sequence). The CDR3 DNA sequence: TGTGCCTGGAGTATACTGGATACGCAGTATTTT. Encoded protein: CAWSILDTQYF.

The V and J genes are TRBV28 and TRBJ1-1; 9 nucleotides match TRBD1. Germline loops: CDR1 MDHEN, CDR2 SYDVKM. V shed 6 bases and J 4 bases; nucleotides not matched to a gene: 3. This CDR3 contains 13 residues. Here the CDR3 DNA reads TGTGCCAGCAGGGGGGACAGGGTCACTGAAGCTTTCTTT. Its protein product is CASRGDRVTEAFF. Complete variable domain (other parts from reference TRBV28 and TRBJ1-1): DVKVTQSSRYLVKRTGEKVFLECVQDMDHENMFWYRQDPGLGLRLIYFSYDVKMKEKGDIPEGYSVSREKKERFSLILESASTNQTSMYLCASRGDRVTEAFFGQGTRLTVV.

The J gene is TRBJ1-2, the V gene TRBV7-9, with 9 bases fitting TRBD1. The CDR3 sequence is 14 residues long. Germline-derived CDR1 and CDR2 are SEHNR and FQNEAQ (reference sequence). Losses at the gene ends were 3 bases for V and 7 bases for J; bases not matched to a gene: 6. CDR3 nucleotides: TGTGCCAGCAGCTTTACAGGGGGCAGGAGTGGCTACACCTTC. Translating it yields CASSFTGGRSGYTF.

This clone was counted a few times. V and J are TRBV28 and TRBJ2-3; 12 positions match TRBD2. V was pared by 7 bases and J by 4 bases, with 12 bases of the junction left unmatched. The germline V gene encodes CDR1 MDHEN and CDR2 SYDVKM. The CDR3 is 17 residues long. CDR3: CASTLLAGGVGADTQYF. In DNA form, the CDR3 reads TGTGCCAGCACCCTCCTAGCGGGGGGGGTTGGGGCAGATACGCAGTATTTT.

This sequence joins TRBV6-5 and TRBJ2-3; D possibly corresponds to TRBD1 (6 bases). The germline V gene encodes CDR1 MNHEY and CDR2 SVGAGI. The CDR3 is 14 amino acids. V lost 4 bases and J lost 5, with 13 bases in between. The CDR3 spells CASSSHRERDTQYF. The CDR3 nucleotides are TGTGCCAGCAGTTCCCACAGGGAACGAGATACGCAGTATTTT.

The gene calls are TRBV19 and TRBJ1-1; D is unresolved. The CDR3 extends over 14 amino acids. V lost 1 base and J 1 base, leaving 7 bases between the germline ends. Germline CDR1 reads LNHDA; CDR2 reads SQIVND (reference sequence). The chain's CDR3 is CASSIAPGNTEAFF. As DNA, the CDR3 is TGTGCCAGTAGTATAGCCCCGGGGAACACTGAAGCTTTCTTT.

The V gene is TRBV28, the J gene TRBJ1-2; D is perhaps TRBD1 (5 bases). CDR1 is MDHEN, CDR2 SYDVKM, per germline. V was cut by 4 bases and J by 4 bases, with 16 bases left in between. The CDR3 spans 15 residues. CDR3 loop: CASSSWIPGGYGYTF. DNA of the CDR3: TGTGCCAGCAGTTCCTGGATCCCCGGGGGCTATGGCTACACCTTC.

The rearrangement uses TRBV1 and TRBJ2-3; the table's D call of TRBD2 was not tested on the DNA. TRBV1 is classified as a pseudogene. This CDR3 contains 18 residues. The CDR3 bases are TGCACCAGCAGCCAAGAAGGACTAGCGGGGGGCCGGGAAGATACGCAGTATTTT. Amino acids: CTSSQEGLAGGREDTQYF.

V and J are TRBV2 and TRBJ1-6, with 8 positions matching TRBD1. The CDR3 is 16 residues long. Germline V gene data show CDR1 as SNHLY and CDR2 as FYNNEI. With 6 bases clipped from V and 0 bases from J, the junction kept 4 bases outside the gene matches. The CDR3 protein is CASRGQAGSYNSPLHF. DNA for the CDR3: TGTGCCAGCAGGGGACAGGCGGGCTCCTATAATTCACCCCTCCACTTT. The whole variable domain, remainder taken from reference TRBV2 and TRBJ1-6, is EPEVTQTPSHQVTQMGQEVILRCVPISNHLYFYWYRQILGQKVEFLVSFYNNEISEKSEIFDDQFSVERPDGSNFTLKIRSTKLEDSAMYFCASRGQAGSYNSPLHFGNGTRLTVT.